This T cell receptor delta chain comes out of a study of gamma-delta T cells after stem cell transplantation. V lost 0 bases and J lost 0; bases outside the gene matches: 15. The CDR3 is 20 amino acids. CDR1 and CDR2 (germline): GEAIGNYY, EKD. TCRdb re-identified clones in the RT-PCR reads via CATT. The profile shows fewer than 12,000 delta-chain clones, around 1.4% of them singletons. This clone was seen ten or more times. This TCR was recovered from a human donor. It is not recorded whose cells these are; they may come from a transplant donor. Source material: gamma-delta T cells. The genes are TRDV2 and TRDJ1; TRDD3 matches 10 bases. The CDR3, as DNA: TGTGCCTGTGACACCGGCGGGTTGGGGGATACCAAACCTTACACCGATAAACTCATCTTT. It encodes CACDTGGLGDTKPYTDKLIF.